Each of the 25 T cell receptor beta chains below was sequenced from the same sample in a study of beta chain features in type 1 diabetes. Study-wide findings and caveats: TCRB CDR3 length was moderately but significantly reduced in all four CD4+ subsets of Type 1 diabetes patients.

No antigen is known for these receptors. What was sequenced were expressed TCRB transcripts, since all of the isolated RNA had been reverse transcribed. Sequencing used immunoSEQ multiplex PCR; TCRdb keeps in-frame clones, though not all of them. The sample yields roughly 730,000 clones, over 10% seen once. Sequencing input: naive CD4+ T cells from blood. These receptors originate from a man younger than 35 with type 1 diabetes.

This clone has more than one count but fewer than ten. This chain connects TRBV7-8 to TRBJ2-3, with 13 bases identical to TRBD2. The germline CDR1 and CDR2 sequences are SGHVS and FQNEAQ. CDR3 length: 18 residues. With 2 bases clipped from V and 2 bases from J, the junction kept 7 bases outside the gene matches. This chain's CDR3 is CASSLPTSGGGNTDTQYF. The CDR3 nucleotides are TGTGCCAGCAGCTTACCCACTAGCGGGGGGGGGAACACAGATACGCAGTATTTT.

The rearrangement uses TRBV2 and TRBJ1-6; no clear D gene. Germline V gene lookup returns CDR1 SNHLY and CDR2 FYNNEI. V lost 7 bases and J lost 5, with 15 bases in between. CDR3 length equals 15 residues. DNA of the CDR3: TGTGCCAGCAATATGGGTCATGGGAATAATTCACCCCTCCACTTT. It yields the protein CASNMGHGNNSPLHF.

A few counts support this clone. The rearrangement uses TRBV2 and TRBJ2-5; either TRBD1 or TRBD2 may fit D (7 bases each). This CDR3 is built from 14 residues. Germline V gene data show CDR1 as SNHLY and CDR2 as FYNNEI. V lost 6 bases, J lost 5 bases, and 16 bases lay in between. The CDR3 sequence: CASRETGRGETQYF. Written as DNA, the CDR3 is TGTGCCAGCAGAGAGACAGGGAGGGGGGAGACCCAGTACTTC. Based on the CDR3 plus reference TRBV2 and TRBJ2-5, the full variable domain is EPEVTQTPSHQVTQMGQEVILRCVPISNHLYFYWYRQILGQKVEFLVSFYNNEISEKSEIFDDQFSVERPDGSNFTLKIRSTKLEDSAMYFCASRETGRGETQYFGPGTRLLVL.

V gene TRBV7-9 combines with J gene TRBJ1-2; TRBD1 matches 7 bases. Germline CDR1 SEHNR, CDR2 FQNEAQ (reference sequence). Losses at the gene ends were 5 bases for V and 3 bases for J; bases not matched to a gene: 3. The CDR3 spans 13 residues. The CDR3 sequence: CASSQQGYYGYTF. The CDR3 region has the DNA TGTGCCAGCAGCCAACAGGGGTACTATGGCTACACCTTC.

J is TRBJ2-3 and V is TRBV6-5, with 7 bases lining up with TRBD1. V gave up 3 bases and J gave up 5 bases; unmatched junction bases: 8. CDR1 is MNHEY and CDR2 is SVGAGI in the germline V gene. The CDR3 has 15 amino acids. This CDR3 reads CASSYRQGFKDTQYF. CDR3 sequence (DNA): TGTGCCAGCAGTTATAGACAGGGTTTTAAAGATACGCAGTATTTT.

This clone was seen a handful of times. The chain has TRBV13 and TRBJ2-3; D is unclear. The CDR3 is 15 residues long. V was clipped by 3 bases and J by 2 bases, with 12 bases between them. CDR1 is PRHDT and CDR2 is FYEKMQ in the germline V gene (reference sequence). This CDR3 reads CASSLSSYYTDTQYF. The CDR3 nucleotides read TGTGCCAGCAGCTTGAGCAGCTACTACACAGATACGCAGTATTTT.

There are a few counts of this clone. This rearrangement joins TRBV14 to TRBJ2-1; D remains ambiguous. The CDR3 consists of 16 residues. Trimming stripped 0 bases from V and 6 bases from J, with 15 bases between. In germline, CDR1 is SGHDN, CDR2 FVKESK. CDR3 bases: TGTGCCAGCAGCCAAGAAATATTAGGGAACGGCAATGAGCAGTTCTTC. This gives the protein CASSQEILGNGNEQFF.

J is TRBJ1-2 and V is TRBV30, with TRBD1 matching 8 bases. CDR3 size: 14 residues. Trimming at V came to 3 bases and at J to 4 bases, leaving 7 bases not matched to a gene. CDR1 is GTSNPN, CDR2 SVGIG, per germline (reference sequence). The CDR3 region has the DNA TGTGCCTGGAGAGCAGGGGGCGCCTTCTATGGCTACACCTTC. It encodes CAWRAGGAFYGYTF.

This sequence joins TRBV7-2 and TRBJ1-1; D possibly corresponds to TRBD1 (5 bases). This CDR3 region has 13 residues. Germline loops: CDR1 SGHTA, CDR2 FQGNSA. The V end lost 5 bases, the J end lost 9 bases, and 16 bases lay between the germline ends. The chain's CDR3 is CASSRGVDGKAFF. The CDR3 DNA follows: TGTGCCAGCAGCCGAGGGGTGGACGGGAAAGCTTTCTTT.

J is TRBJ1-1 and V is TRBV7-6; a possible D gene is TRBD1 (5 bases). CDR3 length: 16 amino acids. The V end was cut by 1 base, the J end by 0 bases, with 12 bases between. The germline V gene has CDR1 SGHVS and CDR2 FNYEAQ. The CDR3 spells CASSLEIGTVNTEAFF. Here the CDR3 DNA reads TGTGCCAGCAGCTTAGAAATCGGGACGGTGAACACTGAAGCTTTCTTT.

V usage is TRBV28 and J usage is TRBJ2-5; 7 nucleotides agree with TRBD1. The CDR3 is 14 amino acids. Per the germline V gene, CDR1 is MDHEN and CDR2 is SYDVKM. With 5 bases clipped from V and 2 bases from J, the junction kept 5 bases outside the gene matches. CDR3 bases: TGTGCCAGCAGTGAGGGGACAGTACAAGAGACCCAGTACTTC. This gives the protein CASSEGTVQETQYF.

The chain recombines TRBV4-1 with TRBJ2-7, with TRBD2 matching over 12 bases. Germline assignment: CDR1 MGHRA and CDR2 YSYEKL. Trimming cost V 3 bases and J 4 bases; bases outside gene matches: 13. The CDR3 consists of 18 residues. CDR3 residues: CASSQGPLAGGNRYEQYF. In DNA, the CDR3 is TGCGCCAGCAGCCAGGGGCCACTAGCGGGGGGCAATAGGTACGAGCAGTACTTC.

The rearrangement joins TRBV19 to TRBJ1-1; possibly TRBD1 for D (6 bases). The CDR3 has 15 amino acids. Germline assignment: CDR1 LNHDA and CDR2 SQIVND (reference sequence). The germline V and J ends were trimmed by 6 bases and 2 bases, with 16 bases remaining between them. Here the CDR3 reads CASSTQGQSNTEAFF. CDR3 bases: TGTGCCAGTAGCACCCAAGGACAGTCAAACACTGAAGCTTTCTTT. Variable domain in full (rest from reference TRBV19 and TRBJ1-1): DGGITQSPKYLFRKEGQNVTLSCEQNLNHDAMYWYRQDPGQGLRLIYYSQIVNDFQKGDIAEGYSVSREKKESFPLTVTSAQKNPTAFYLCASSTQGQSNTEAFFGQGTRLTVV.

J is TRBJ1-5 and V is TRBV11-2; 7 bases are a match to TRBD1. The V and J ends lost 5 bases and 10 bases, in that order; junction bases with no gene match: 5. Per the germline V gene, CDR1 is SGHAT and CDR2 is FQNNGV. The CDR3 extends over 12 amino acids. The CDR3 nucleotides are TGTGCCAGCAGCCAGGGGGGGGGCCCCCAGCATTTT. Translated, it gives CASSQGGGPQHF.

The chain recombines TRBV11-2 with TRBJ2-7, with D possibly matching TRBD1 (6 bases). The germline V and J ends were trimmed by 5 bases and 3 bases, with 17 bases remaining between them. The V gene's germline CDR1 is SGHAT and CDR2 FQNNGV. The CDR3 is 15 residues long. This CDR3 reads CASSMNRDYVYEQYF. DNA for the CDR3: TGTGCCAGCAGCATGAACAGGGATTACGTCTACGAGCAGTACTTC.

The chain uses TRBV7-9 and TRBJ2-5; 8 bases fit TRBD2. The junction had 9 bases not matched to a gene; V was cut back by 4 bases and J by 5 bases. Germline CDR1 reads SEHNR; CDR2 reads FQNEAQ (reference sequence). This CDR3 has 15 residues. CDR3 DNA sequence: TGTGCCAGCAGCTCCCGCCGGGGGGGCGGGGAGACCCAGTACTTC. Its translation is CASSSRRGGGETQYF.

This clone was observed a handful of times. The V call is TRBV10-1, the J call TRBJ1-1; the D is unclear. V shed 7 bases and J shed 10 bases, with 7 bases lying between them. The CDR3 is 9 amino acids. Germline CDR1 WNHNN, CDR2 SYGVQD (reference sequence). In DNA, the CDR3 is TGCGCCAGCACCCTGGGAGCTTTCTTT. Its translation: CASTLGAFF.

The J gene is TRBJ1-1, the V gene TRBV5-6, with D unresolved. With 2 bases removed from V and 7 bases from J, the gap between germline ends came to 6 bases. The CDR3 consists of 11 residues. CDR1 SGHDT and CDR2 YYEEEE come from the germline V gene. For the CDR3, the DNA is TGTGCCAGCAGCTTTATGTATGAAGCTTTCTTT. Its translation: CASSFMYEAFF.

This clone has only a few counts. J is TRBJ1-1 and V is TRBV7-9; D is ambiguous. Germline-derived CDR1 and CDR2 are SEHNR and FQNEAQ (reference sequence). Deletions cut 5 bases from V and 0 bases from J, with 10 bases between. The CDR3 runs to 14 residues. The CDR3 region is CASSPSSMNTEAFF. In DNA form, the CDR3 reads TGTGCCAGCAGCCCGAGCAGTATGAACACTGAAGCTTTCTTT.

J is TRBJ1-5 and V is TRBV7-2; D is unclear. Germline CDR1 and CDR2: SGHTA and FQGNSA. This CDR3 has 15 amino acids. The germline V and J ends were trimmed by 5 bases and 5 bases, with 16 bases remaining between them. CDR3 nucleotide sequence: TGTGCCAGCAGCCTGTATGGGCGAGCCGATCAGCCCCAGCATTTT. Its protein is CASSLYGRADQPQHF.

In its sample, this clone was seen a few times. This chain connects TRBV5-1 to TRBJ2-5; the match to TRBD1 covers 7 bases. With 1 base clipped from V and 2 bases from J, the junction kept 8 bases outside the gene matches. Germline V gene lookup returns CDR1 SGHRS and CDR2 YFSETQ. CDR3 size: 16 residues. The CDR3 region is CASSLTGTEKQETQYF. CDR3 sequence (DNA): TGCGCCAGCAGCTTGACCGGGACAGAGAAACAAGAGACCCAGTACTTC.

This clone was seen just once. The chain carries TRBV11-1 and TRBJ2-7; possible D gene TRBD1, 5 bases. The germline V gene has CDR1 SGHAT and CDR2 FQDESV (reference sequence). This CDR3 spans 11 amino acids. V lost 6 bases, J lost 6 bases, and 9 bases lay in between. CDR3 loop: CASSRQGEQYF. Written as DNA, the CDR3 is TGTGCCAGCAGTCGCCAGGGCGAGCAGTACTTC.

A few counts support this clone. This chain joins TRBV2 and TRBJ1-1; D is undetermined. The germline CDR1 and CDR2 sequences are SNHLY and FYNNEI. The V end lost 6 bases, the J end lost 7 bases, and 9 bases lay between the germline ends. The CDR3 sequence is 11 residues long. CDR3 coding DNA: TGTGCCAGCAGGCAGGTACTTGAAGCTTTCTTT. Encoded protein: CASRQVLEAFF. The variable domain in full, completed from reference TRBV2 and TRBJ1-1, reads EPEVTQTPSHQVTQMGQEVILRCVPISNHLYFYWYRQILGQKVEFLVSFYNNEISEKSEIFDDQFSVERPDGSNFTLKIRSTKLEDSAMYFCASRQVLEAFFGQGTRLTVV.

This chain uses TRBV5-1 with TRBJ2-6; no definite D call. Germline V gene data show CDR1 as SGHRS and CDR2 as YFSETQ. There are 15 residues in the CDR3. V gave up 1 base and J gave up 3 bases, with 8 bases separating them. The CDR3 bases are TGCGCCAGCAGCTTGTTAAGGGTTGGGGCCAACGTCCTGACTTTC. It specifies CASSLLRVGANVLTF.

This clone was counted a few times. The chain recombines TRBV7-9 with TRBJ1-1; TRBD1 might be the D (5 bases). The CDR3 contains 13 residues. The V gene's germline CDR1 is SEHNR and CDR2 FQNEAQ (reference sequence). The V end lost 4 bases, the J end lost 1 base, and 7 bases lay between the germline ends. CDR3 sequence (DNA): TGTGCCAGCAGCTCCGACAGGAACACTGAAGCTTTCTTT. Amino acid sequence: CASSSDRNTEAFF.